What follows are 8 T cell receptor beta chains derived from one specimen sequenced in a study of T cell repertoires in cytomegalovirus infection. TCRdb reprocessed the reads via MiXCR and lists one record per CDR3 protein. Among around 570,000 distinct CDR3 sequences, 40% were seen once, and the ten largest hold 48%. Their antigens are not known. The source material was cultured PBMCs, sampled from culture after CMV antigen stimulation. The source of these receptors is a human donor in good health (CMV status not recorded). Some clones in this sample may be carry-over from other donors' samples.

The J gene is TRBJ1-5, the V gene TRBV10-3; tentative D call: TRBD1 (5 bases). Trimming removed 3 bases at V and 1 base at J, with 13 bases between. Per germline, CDR1 ENHRY and CDR2 SYGVKD. This CDR3 has 16 amino acids. CDR3 sequence (DNA): TGTGCCATCAGTGAAGCGCCGAGGGGCAGCAATCAGCCCCAGCATTTT. It translates to CAISEAPRGSNQPQHF.

The chain couples TRBV2 to TRBJ2-1; 12 positions match TRBD2. CDR1 SNHLY and CDR2 FYNNEI come from the germline V gene. The CDR3 sequence is 15 residues long. J lost 8 bases, V lost 5 bases, and 7 bases had no gene match. CDR3 nucleotides: TGTGCCAGCAGTCCCCTAGCGGGGGGGGCACATGAGCAGTTCTTC. It encodes CASSPLAGGAHEQFF.

Comment on this clonotype: A much larger clone is a single base away; this may be a read error. The chain is built from TRBV9 and TRBJ1-2; 10 bases align to TRBD1. J was trimmed by 12 bases and V by 3 bases; bases with no gene match: 11. The CDR3 is made up of 14 amino acids. CDR1 is SGDLS and CDR2 is YYNGEE in the germline V gene. The CDR3 loop reads CASSETGGRGGHTF. The DNA for the CDR3 is TGTGCCAGCAGCGAGACAGGGGGCCGGGGAGGCCACACCTTC.

This rearrangement joins TRBV12-3 or TRBV12-4 to TRBJ1-3; D gene ambiguous. Trimming removed 10 bases from V and 2 bases from J, with 12 bases in between. The CDR3 has 13 residues. CDR3 sequence reads: CATQQRPGNTIYF. CDR3 bases: TGTGCCACCCAACAACGTCCTGGAAACACCATATATTTT.

The chain links TRBV2 to TRBJ1-2; D unresolved. The CDR3 has 15 residues. Germline V gene lookup returns CDR1 SNHLY and CDR2 FYNNEI. The V end was cut by 2 bases, the J end by 4 bases, with 14 bases between. The CDR3 protein is CASSENSLRVYGYTF. The CDR3 DNA reads TGTGCCAGCAGTGAAAACAGCCTTCGGGTCTATGGCTACACCTTC.

The chain recombines TRBV27 with TRBJ2-7; weak D call: TRBD2 (6 bases). The CDR3 has 13 amino acids. The germline V and J ends were trimmed by 8 bases and 3 bases, with 14 bases remaining between them. Germline V gene sequence: CDR1 MNHEY, CDR2 SMNVEV (reference sequence). This CDR3 is CASGGASGYEQYF. In DNA form, the CDR3 reads TGTGCCAGCGGAGGGGCATCTGGCTACGAGCAGTACTTC.

The CDR3 region is CASSETEAGVRTDTQYF. CDR3 DNA sequence: TGTGCCAGCAGCGAAACCGAAGCGGGAGTGAGGACAGATACGCAGTATTTT. The chain is built from TRBV2 and TRBJ2-3, with TRBD2 matching over 8 bases. CDR3 length: 17 amino acids. Germline CDR1 reads SNHLY; CDR2 reads FYNNEI. V shed 6 bases, J shed 3 bases, and the junction held 14 bases outside the gene matches.

This clonotype was seen only a few times. The V and J genes are TRBV7-2 and TRBJ1-2, with 8 bases matching TRBD1. This CDR3 comprises 13 residues. The germline gives CDR1 SGHTA, CDR2 FQGNSA. Trimming removed 4 bases from V and 5 bases from J; junction bases left unmatched: 3. The CDR3 nucleotides read TGTGCCAGCAGCTGGGACAGGATATATGGCTACACCTTC. This encodes CASSWDRIYGYTF.